Below, 25 T cell receptor beta chains from the same sample are listed, as sequenced in a study of blood T cell repertoires in COVID-19. The data were produced by immunoSEQ multiplex PCR, yet TCRdb's version contains in-frame clones alone and is incomplete. The repertoire holds approximately 210,000 clones, with around 82% as singletons. The sequenced sample consisted of PBMCs or T cells enriched from blood (not recorded which). The receptors stem from a man aged 25-40 years with acute COVID-19.

This clone is a singleton in its sample. This rearrangement joins TRBV20-1 to TRBJ1-4; 8 nucleotides line up with TRBD1. The germline V gene has CDR1 DFQATT and CDR2 SNEGSKA (reference sequence). The length of the CDR3 is 13 residues. V lost 3 bases, J lost 11 bases, and 8 bases stayed unmatched. CDR3: CSASSDREEKLFF. The CDR3 coding sequence is TGCAGTGCTAGTTCGGACAGGGAAGAGAAACTGTTTTTT.

This clone was seen only a few times. The J gene is TRBJ2-5, the V gene TRBV11-2, with 11 bases that match TRBD2. The CDR3 sequence is 14 residues long. The germline gives CDR1 SGHAT, CDR2 FQNNGV. V was clipped by 6 bases and J by 2 bases; unmatched bases: 2. The CDR3 DNA sequence: TGTGCCAGCAGTACTAGCGGGGGTCAAGAGACCCAGTACTTC. Translation gives CASSTSGGQETQYF.

This sequence joins TRBV25-1 and TRBJ2-2; TRBD2 agrees at 11 bases. Germline V gene data show CDR1 as MGHDK and CDR2 as SYGVNS. The CDR3 length is 18 residues. The V and J ends lost 2 bases and 6 bases, in that order; junction bases with no gene match: 11. CDR3 region: CASSEGLAGTPRAGELFF. The CDR3 bases are TGTGCCAGCAGTGAAGGACTAGCGGGTACGCCCAGAGCCGGGGAGCTGTTTTTT.

The chain employs TRBV5-1 and TRBJ1-1, with 7 bases aligning to TRBD1. Germline assignment: CDR1 SGHRS and CDR2 YFSETQ. With V trimmed by 4 bases and J by 2 bases, 2 bases remained unmatched. The CDR3 sequence is 13 residues long. The CDR3 DNA sequence: TGCGCCAGCAGCGGACAGGTAAACACTGAAGCTTTCTTT. Translating gives CASSGQVNTEAFF.

The CDR3 region has the DNA TGTGCCCGCGGGACTAACAATGAGCAGTTCTTC. Translating it yields CARGTNNEQFF. The chain uses TRBV30 and TRBJ2-1; 7 bases line up with TRBD2. From germline, CDR1 is GTSNPN and CDR2 SVGIG (reference sequence). Germline trimming cut 8 bases from V and 5 bases from J; bases unmatched to any gene: 3. This CDR3 is built from 11 residues.

This clone was found once. The V gene is TRBV7-2, the J gene TRBJ2-7; no clear D gene. The CDR3 consists of 12 residues. Germline-derived CDR1 and CDR2 are SGHTA and FQGNSA. V lost 7 bases to trimming and J lost 0 bases, with 7 bases between them. The CDR3, as DNA: TGTGCCAGCAACTTTAGCTCCTACGAGCAGTACTTC. It specifies CASNFSSYEQYF.

This clone was observed a handful of times. The chain carries TRBV6-6 and TRBJ1-5; D unresolved. CDR3 length equals 16 residues. Trimming shortened V by 2 bases and J by 2 bases, and 13 bases separated the two germline ends. CDR1 MNHNY and CDR2 SVGAGI come from the germline V gene (reference sequence). As DNA, the CDR3 is TGTGCCAGCAGTTACGGAGCCCCGGTGGGCAATCAGCCCCAGCATTTT. Its translation: CASSYGAPVGNQPQHF.

The V call is TRBV16, the J call TRBJ2-7; TRBD2 is a possible D gene (6 bases). CDR3 length equals 16 residues. The V end lost 0 bases, the J end lost 7 bases, and 19 bases lay between the germline ends. Looked up from germline, CDR1 is KGHSY and CDR2 is FQNENV. CDR3 DNA: TGTGCCAGCAGCCAATCGACGCGGGCGGGACTGGGAGAGCAGTACTTC. It translates to CASSQSTRAGLGEQYF.

The rearrangement uses TRBV11-2 and TRBJ1-2; D ambiguous. Per the germline V gene, CDR1 is SGHAT and CDR2 is FQNNGV. V shed 2 bases and J shed 1 base, with 8 bases lying between them. The CDR3 has 14 residues. In DNA form, the CDR3 reads TGTGCCAGCAGCTTACTACCGAGTAACTATGGCTACACCTTC. Translated: CASSLLPSNYGYTF.

The chain links TRBV19 to TRBJ1-6; a possible D gene is TRBD1 (6 bases). V shed 0 bases and J shed 11 bases, with 14 bases lying between them. The CDR3 is 15 residues long. Germline-derived CDR1 and CDR2 are LNHDA and SQIVND (reference sequence). The chain's CDR3 is CASSIEGRGGAPLHF. CDR3 nucleotide sequence: TGTGCCAGTAGTATAGAAGGAAGAGGGGGGGCACCCCTCCACTTT.

This rearrangement joins TRBV9 to TRBJ2-7; TRBD2 matches at 9 bases. This CDR3 is built from 14 residues. V lost 3 bases to trimming and J lost 3 bases; unmatched junction nucleotides: 4. The germline CDR1 and CDR2 sequences are SGDLS and YYNGEE. CDR3 residues: CASSASGEVYEQYF. The DNA for the CDR3 is TGTGCCAGCAGCGCTAGCGGGGAAGTCTACGAGCAGTACTTC.

V is TRBV23-1 and J is TRBJ1-1; D is perhaps TRBD1 (5 bases). TRBV23-1 is given ORF status, its function remaining uncertain. V lost 0 bases to trimming and J lost 3 bases, with 11 bases between them. This CDR3 has 15 residues. The CDR3 spells CASSQSGGKDTEAFF. Here the CDR3 DNA reads TGCGCCAGCAGTCAATCGGGGGGGAAAGACACTGAAGCTTTCTTT.

This chain uses TRBV30 with TRBJ1-5; D is possibly TRBD1 (5 bases). In germline, CDR1 is GTSNPN, CDR2 SVGIG (reference sequence). Between the trimmed V and J ends, which lost 0 bases and 1 base, there was a span of 16 bases. The CDR3 covers 17 residues. The CDR3 coding sequence is TGTGCCTGGAGTGTTCGGGGCCGGGAGATAAGCAATCAGCCCCAGCATTTT. This translates into CAWSVRGREISNQPQHF.

This clone was recorded only once. V usage is TRBV30 and J usage is TRBJ1-1; D possibly corresponds to TRBD1 (6 bases). Germline assignment: CDR1 GTSNPN and CDR2 SVGIG (reference sequence). V was clipped by 2 bases and J by 6 bases, with 13 bases between them. The CDR3 sequence is 13 residues long. The CDR3 reads CAWSFQQGAEAFF. The CDR3 region has the DNA TGTGCCTGGAGTTTTCAACAGGGCGCTGAAGCTTTCTTT.

This clone was counted many times. The V call is TRBV27, the J call TRBJ1-5, with 8 positions matching TRBD1. Germline V CDR1 and CDR2: MNHEY, SMNVEV (reference sequence). The V segment lost 8 bases and the J segment 7 bases; nucleotides outside the gene matches: 13. This CDR3 spans 15 amino acids. CDR3 protein: CASRQRGTGTQPQHF. The CDR3 nucleotides are TGTGCCAGCCGTCAGAGGGGGACAGGTACGCAGCCCCAGCATTTT.

This sequence joins TRBV29-1 and TRBJ2-5, with D uncertain. The CDR3 extends over 14 amino acids. From germline, CDR1 is SQVTM and CDR2 ANQGSEA. Trimming removed 7 bases at V and 2 bases at J, with 17 bases between. DNA for the CDR3: TGCAGCGCCCTATCGTGGGCTCCTCAAGAGACCCAGTACTTC. Its protein product is CSALSWAPQETQYF.

This sequence joins TRBV4-1 and TRBJ1-1, with no clear D. V lost 3 bases, J lost 4 bases, and 9 bases lay in between. CDR3 length: 13 residues. From germline, CDR1 is MGHRA and CDR2 YSYEKL. Here the CDR3 reads CASSQRVGTEAFF. Here the CDR3 DNA reads TGCGCCAGCAGCCAGAGGGTGGGCACTGAAGCTTTCTTT.

The rearrangement uses TRBV2 and TRBJ2-5; 8 bases are shared with TRBD2. V was clipped by 4 bases and J by 6 bases; unmatched bases: 7. The germline V gene encodes CDR1 SNHLY and CDR2 FYNNEI. The CDR3 consists of 14 residues. CDR3 sequence (DNA): TGTGCCAGCAGTGCTCTTGGCGGGGGGAAGACCCAGTACTTC. Amino acid sequence: CASSALGGGKTQYF. The full variable domain, rest sourced from reference TRBV2 and TRBJ2-5, is EPEVTQTPSHQVTQMGQEVILRCVPISNHLYFYWYRQILGQKVEFLVSFYNNEISEKSEIFDDQFSVERPDGSNFTLKIRSTKLEDSAMYFCASSALGGGKTQYFGPGTRLLVL.

The chain couples TRBV28 to TRBJ1-3, with 7 bases that match TRBD1. Germline V gene sequence: CDR1 MDHEN, CDR2 SYDVKM. V lost 7 bases to trimming and J lost 7 bases; unmatched junction nucleotides: 13. This CDR3 has 15 residues. The CDR3 DNA follows: TGTGCCAGCACCCCCCCCGCGGGACAGTCTAACACCATATATTTT. It yields the protein CASTPPAGQSNTIYF.

The V call is TRBV5-1, the J call TRBJ1-1, with D maybe TRBD1 (6 bases). The CDR3 has 16 residues. V shed 0 bases and J shed 1 base, with 13 bases lying between them. CDR1 and CDR2 from the germline V gene are SGHRS and YFSETQ. The CDR3 DNA reads TGCGCCAGCAGCTTGGACCCAGGGGTGGGGAACACTGAAGCTTTCTTT. This translates into CASSLDPGVGNTEAFF. The full variable domain, in which reference TRBV5-1 and TRBJ1-1 provide the parts outside the CDR3, is KAGVTQTPRYLIKTRGQQVTLSCSPISGHRSVSWYQQTPGQGLQFLFEYFSETQRNKGNFPGRFSGRQFSNSRSEMNVSTLELGDSALYLCASSLDPGVGNTEAFFGQGTRLTVV.

This chain links TRBV27 with TRBJ1-3, with D perhaps TRBD1 (5 bases). The CDR3 extends over 14 amino acids. The germline V gene has CDR1 MNHEY and CDR2 SMNVEV (reference sequence). Trimming took off 0 bases at V and 4 bases at J, with 7 bases between the two ends. The CDR3 coding sequence is TGTGCCAGCAGTTTATCGGAGGGGGGAAACACCATATATTTT. As protein: CASSLSEGGNTIYF.

The chain couples TRBV2 to TRBJ2-5; 7 bases fit TRBD2. The CDR3 extends over 14 amino acids. Germline assignment: CDR1 SNHLY and CDR2 FYNNEI. V was pared by 6 bases and J by 5 bases, with 9 bases of the junction left unmatched. In DNA form, the CDR3 reads TGTGCCAGCAGCCGGGACTCCGGGGGGGAGACCCAGTACTTC. Translation gives CASSRDSGGETQYF.

Worth noting for this clone: This clone may be a read error of a much larger clone one base away. The chain combines TRBV11-3 with TRBJ1-1; tentative D call: TRBD1 (5 bases). Germline V gene sequence: CDR1 SGHNT, CDR2 YENEEA. Trimming took 3 bases from V and 1 from J, leaving 6 bases between them. The CDR3 loop spans 13 amino acids. The CDR3 bases are TGTGCCAGCAGCTTCGGACAGAACACTGAAGCTTTCTTT. Translating gives CASSFGQNTEAFF. Filled out from reference TRBV11-3 and TRBJ1-1, the complete variable domain reads EAGVVQSPRYKIIEKKQPVAFWCNPISGHNTLYWYLQNLGQGPELLIRYENEEAVDDSQLPKDRFSAERLKGVDSTLKIQPAELGDSAVYLCASSFGQNTEAFFGQGTRLTVV.

This chain links TRBV5-1 with TRBJ2-7; 10 nucleotides line up with TRBD1. Germline CDR1 and CDR2: SGHRS and YFSETQ. V lost 4 bases, J lost 3 bases, and 1 base stayed unmatched. The CDR3 is 13 amino acids. The CDR3 sequence is CASSGTGVYEQYF. The CDR3 DNA follows: TGCGCCAGCAGCGGGACAGGGGTCTACGAGCAGTACTTC.

The V call is TRBV3-1 (or the pseudogene TRBV3-2), the J call TRBJ1-1; maybe TRBD1 (5 bases). CDR1 and CDR2 (germline): LGHDT, YNNKEL (reference sequence). This CDR3 is 14 amino acids long. The V gene lost 1 base and the J gene lost 1 base, with 7 bases spanning the gap. The DNA for the CDR3 is TGTGCCAGCAGCCAAGCGGGGGAGAACACTGAAGCTTTCTTT. This encodes CASSQAGENTEAFF.